The text below deals with one TCR beta chain. Authors' analysis steps: Cell counts per sample came from amplifying reference gene primers. Using immunoSEQ multiplex PCR, the repertoire was profiled, and TCRdb retains in-frame clones only, with some absent. V and J calls and clone size come straight from that table; D and trimming were deduced from the DNA. This table has about 74,000 clones, 70% to 90% appearing once. These data belong to a study of blood T cell repertoires in COVID-19. Study details: There were acute and convalescent COVID-19 samples, and they came from the United States, Italy and Spain. T cells, B-cell-depleted T cells, or PBMCs provided the cDNA or gDNA that served as material.

The J segment lost 9 bases and the V segment lost 5 bases, leaving 12 bases of the junction unmatched. Looked up from germline, CDR1 is SGHVS and CDR2 is FNYEAQ. CDR3 length: 15 residues. The sample comprised peripheral blood. The chain employs TRBV7-6 and TRBJ2-1; 8 bases line up with TRBD2. The receptor's source is a woman older than 75 with acute or convalescent COVID-19. The CDR3 region is CASSAGGAGAGEQFF. The CDR3 DNA is TGTGCCAGCAGCGCCGGCGGAGCGGGAGCCGGTGAGCAGTTCTTC.